Shown below are 13 T cell receptor beta chains from a single sample sequenced in a study of identical twins. From the 5' RACE reads, TCRdb called clonotypes with MiXCR, one entry per CDR3 protein. Among roughly 240,000 distinct CDR3 sequences listed, 5.5% to 7% were seen once. This sample was also put to use in a study of yellow fever vaccine responses in identical twins.

Material for sequencing was memory (CD45RO+) T cells sorted from blood. These receptors were obtained from a woman aged 18-29 years in good health.

The J gene is TRBJ2-7, the V gene TRBV20-1; D perhaps matches TRBD2 (6 bases). The CDR3 extends over 17 amino acids. Germline V lookup: CDR1 DFQATT, CDR2 SNEGSKA (reference sequence). The V end was cut by 0 bases, the J end by 1 base, with 19 bases between. CDR3 residues: CSARDPLSLGRSYEQYV. CDR3 nucleotides: TGCAGTGCTAGAGACCCCCTCTCCCTGGGGAGGTCCTACGAGCAGTACGTC.

This clonotype was observed a handful of times. The J gene is TRBJ2-5, the V gene TRBV20-1; D call uncertain. The CDR3 sequence is 17 residues long. Between the trimmed V and J ends, which lost 0 bases and 2 bases, there was a span of 19 bases. From germline, CDR1 is DFQATT and CDR2 SNEGSKA (reference sequence). CDR3: CSARDYGGGTIQETQYF. The CDR3 nucleotides are TGCAGTGCTAGAGATTACGGCGGTGGAACTATTCAAGAGACCCAGTACTTC.

This clonotype was counted ten times or more. This chain joins TRBV12-3 or TRBV12-4 and TRBJ1-6; TRBD1 matches at 7 bases. This CDR3 contains 16 residues. Trimming took 5 bases from V and 7 from J; bases not matched to a gene: 11. In DNA form, the CDR3 reads TGTGCCAGCAGTCTTGGGAAGGGGGCTCGGAATTCACCCCTCCACTTT. Translating it yields CASSLGKGARNSPLHF.

Ten or more counts support this clonotype. The genes are TRBV5-1 and TRBJ2-7; 8 nucleotides line up with TRBD1. The CDR3 runs to 14 residues. Germline V CDR1 and CDR2: SGHRS, YFSETQ. With V trimmed by 0 bases and J by 3 bases, 2 bases remained unmatched. Here the CDR3 reads CASSLGDRGYEQYF. As DNA, the CDR3 is TGCGCCAGCAGCTTGGGAGACAGGGGCTACGAGCAGTACTTC.

This rearrangement joins TRBV15 to TRBJ2-1; a possible D gene is TRBD1 (6 bases). V lost 11 bases to trimming and J lost 8 bases, with 19 bases between them. Germline loops: CDR1 LNHNV, CDR2 YYDKDF (reference sequence). The CDR3 has 13 amino acids. CDR3 loop: CAVGRVGADEQFF. CDR3 coding DNA: TGTGCCGTGGGCAGGGTGGGGGCCGATGAGCAGTTCTTC.

The sample holds a few counts of this clonotype. The rearrangement uses TRBV28 and TRBJ2-5; 10 positions match TRBD2. The CDR3 is 15 amino acids. From germline, CDR1 is MDHEN and CDR2 SYDVKM. Trimming at V came to 6 bases and at J to 5 bases, leaving 9 bases not matched to a gene. The CDR3 DNA is TGTGCCAGCAGCCGTAGACTAGCGGGTCGTGAGACCCAGTACTTC. This translates into CASSRRLAGRETQYF. Variable domain in full (rest from reference TRBV28 and TRBJ2-5): DVKVTQSSRYLVKRTGEKVFLECVQDMDHENMFWYRQDPGLGLRLIYFSYDVKMKEKGDIPEGYSVSREKKERFSLILESASTNQTSMYLCASSRRLAGRETQYFGPGTRLLVL.

The chain joins TRBV3-1 to TRBJ1-2, with D uncertain. The ends were cut back, 3 bases at V and 3 bases at J, with 8 bases in the middle. The CDR3 contains 13 residues. The germline CDR1 and CDR2 sequences are LGHDT and YNNKEL (reference sequence). CDR3 region: CASSQVQYYGYTF. For the CDR3, the DNA is TGTGCCAGCAGCCAGGTCCAGTACTATGGCTACACCTTC.

This chain connects TRBV5-1 to TRBJ2-1; D is tentatively TRBD1 or TRBD2 (6 bases each). Trimming cost V 3 bases and J 0 bases, with 13 bases left between them. The CDR3 runs 16 residues. Looked up from germline, CDR1 is SGHRS and CDR2 is YFSETQ. The CDR3 DNA sequence: TGCGCCAGCAGCTCAGGGGACTCCAGCTCCTACAATGAGCAGTTCTTC. Translation gives CASSSGDSSSYNEQFF.

V gene TRBV5-1 combines with J gene TRBJ2-2; the match to TRBD2 covers 15 bases. CDR3 size: 17 residues. Germline V gene lookup returns CDR1 SGHRS and CDR2 YFSETQ. Trimming cost V 5 bases and J 5 bases; bases outside gene matches: 7. The CDR3 reads CASRRSGLAGGTGELFF. CDR3 nucleotides: TGCGCCAGCAGGCGTAGCGGACTAGCGGGAGGGACCGGGGAGCTGTTTTTT.

This chain connects TRBV12-3 or TRBV12-4 to TRBJ2-7; D is perhaps TRBD2 (5 bases). V shed 3 bases and J shed 0 bases, with 9 bases lying between them. CDR3 size: 14 residues. The CDR3 region has the DNA TGTGCCAGCAGTTTGTACGAGGGCTCCTACGAGCAGTACTTC. Translation gives CASSLYEGSYEQYF.

The sample holds a few counts of this clonotype. The chain has TRBV15 and TRBJ1-5; D gene uncertain. Germline CDR1 reads LNHNV; CDR2 reads YYDKDF (reference sequence). Trimming removed 5 bases at V and 15 bases at J, with 23 bases between. This CDR3 is built from 14 residues. For the CDR3, the DNA is TGTGCCACCAGCCCTAATCGTCGTCCAGACAATCTGCATTTT. Translating it yields CATSPNRRPDNLHF. The whole variable domain, remainder taken from reference TRBV15 and TRBJ1-5, is DAMVIQNPRYQVTQFGKPVTLSCSQTLNHNVMYWYQQKSSQAPKLLFHYYDKDFNNEADTPDNFQSRRPNTSFCFLDIRSPGLGDTAMYLCATSPNRRPDNLHFGDGTRLSIL.

This clonotype came up many times. This chain uses TRBV28 with TRBJ2-2; 9 positions agree with TRBD1. This CDR3 has 16 residues. CDR1 is MDHEN and CDR2 is SYDVKM in the germline V gene. Losses at the gene ends were 9 bases for V and 3 bases for J; bases not matched to a gene: 11. CDR3 DNA: TGTGCCAGTTACCCCTTTGGGGACAGGGACACCGGGGAGCTGTTTTTT. This gives the protein CASYPFGDRDTGELFF.

This clonotype was seen ten or more times. V usage is TRBV6-4 and J usage is TRBJ2-2; D remains ambiguous. The CDR3 has 13 residues. V gave up 4 bases and J gave up 8 bases, with 11 bases separating them. CDR1 is MRHNA and CDR2 is SNTAGT in the germline V gene. DNA of the CDR3: TGTGCCAGCAGTGCCCTCTCCGAGGGGGAGCTGTTTTTT. This encodes CASSALSEGELFF.